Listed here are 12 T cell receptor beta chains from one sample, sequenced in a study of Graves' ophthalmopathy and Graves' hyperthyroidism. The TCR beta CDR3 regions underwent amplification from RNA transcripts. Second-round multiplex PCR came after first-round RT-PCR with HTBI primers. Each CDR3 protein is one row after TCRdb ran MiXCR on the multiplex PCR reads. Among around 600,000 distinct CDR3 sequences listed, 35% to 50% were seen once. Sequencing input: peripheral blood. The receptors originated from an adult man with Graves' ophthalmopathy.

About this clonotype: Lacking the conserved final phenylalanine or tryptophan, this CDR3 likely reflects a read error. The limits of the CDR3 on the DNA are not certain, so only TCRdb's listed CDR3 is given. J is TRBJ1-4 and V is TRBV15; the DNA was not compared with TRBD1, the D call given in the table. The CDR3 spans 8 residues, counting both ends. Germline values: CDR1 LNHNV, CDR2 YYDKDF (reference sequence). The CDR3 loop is CATSRPQG.

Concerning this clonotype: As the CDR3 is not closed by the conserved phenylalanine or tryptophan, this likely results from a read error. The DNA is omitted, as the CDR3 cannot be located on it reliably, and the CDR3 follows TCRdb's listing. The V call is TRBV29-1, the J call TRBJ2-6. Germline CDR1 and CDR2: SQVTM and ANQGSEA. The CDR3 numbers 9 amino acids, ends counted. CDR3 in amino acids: CSVDVSGTS.

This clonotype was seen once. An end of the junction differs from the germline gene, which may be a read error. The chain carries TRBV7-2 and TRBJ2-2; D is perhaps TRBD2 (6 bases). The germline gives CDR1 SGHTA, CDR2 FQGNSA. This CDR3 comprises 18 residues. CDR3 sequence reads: CASSLVTGRGDNTGELFF. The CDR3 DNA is TGCGCCAGCAGCCTCGTCACCGGGCGGGGAGATAACACCGGGGAGCTGTTTTTT.

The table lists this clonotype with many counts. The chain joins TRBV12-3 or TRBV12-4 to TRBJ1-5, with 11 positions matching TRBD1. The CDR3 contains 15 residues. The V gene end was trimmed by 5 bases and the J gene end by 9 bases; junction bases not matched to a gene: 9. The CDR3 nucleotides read TGTGCCAGCAGTAAAGGACAGGGGGCAGCGAGGCCCCAGCATTTT. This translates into CASSKGQGAARPQHF.

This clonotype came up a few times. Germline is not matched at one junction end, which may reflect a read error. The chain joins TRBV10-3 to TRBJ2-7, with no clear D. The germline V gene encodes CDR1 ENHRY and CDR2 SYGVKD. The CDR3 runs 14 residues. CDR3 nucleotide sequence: TGTGCCAGCAGTGAAGAGGTCAGGTCCTACGAGCAGTACTTC. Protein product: CASSEEVRSYEQYF.

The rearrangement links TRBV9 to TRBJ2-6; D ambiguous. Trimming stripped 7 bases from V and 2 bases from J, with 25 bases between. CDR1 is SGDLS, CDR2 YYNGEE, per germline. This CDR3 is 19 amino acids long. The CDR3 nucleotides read TGTGCCAGCGCTGAGGAGTGGGGAACCACCCGGGCTGGGGCCAACGTCCTGACTTTC. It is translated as CASAEEWGTTRAGANVLTF. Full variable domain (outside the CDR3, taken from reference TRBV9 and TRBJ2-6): DSGVTQTPKHLITATGQRVTLRCSPRSGDLSVYWYQQSLDQGLQFLIQYYNGEERAKGNILERFSAQQFPDLHSELNLSSLELGDSALYFCASAEEWGTTRAGANVLTFGAGSRLTVL.

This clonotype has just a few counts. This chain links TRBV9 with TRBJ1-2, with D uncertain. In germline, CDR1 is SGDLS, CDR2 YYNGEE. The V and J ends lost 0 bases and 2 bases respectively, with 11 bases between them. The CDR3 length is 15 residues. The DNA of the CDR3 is TGTGCCAGCAGCGTAGCCCCTCATCACAACTATGGCTACACCTTC. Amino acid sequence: CASSVAPHHNYGYTF.

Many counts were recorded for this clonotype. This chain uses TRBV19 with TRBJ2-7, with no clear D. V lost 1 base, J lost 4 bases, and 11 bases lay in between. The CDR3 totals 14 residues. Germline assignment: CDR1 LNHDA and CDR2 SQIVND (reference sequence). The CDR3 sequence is CASSIAGSGYEQYF. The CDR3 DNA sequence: TGTGCCAGTAGTATAGCGGGCAGTGGGTACGAGCAGTACTTC.

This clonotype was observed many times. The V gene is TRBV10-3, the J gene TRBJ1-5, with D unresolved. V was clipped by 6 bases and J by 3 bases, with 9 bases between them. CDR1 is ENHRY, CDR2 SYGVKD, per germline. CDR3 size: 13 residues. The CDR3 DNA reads TGTGCCATCAGGGTAGGATCCAATCAGCCCCAGCATTTT. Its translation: CAIRVGSNQPQHF.

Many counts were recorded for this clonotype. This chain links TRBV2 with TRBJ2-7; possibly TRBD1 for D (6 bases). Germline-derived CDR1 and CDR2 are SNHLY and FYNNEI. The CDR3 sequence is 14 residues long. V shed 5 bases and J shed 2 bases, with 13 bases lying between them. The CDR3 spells CASSTSTGAYEQYF. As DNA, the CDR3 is TGTGCCAGCAGTACCTCGACAGGAGCCTACGAGCAGTACTTC.

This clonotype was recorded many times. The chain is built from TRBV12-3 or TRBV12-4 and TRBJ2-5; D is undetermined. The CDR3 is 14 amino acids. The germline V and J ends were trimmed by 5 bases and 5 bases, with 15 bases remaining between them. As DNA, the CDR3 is TGTGCCAGCAGTCCCCGTGATATGGCGGAGACCCAGTACTTC. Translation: CASSPRDMAETQYF.

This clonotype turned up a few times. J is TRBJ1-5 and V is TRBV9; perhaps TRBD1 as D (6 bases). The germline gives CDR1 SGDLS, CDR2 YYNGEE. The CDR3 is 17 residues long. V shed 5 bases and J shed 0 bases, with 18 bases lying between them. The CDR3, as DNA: TGTGCCAGCAGAACAGGGTTGGCCCCTAATAGCAATCAGCCCCAGCATTTT. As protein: CASRTGLAPNSNQPQHF.